Below, one T cell receptor beta chain is given with its context. Unmatched junction bases numbered 9, after V lost 5 bases and J lost 5 bases. Per germline, CDR1 GTSNPN and CDR2 SVGIG (reference sequence). CDR3 length: 14 amino acids. The table came from immunoSEQ multiplex PCR; TCRdb's copy has only in-frame clones and leaves some out. Here the sample spans about 190,000 clones, under 80% being singletons. The entry originates in a study of blood T cell repertoires in COVID-19. Whole-study context: Italy, Spain and the United States were the sources of the convalescent and acute COVID-19 samples.

This receptor was identified in a woman between 45 and 65 years old with acute or convalescent COVID-19. The chain has TRBV30 and TRBJ2-3; 8 bases match TRBD1. Sequencing was carried out using peripheral blood. This CDR3 reads CAWGAQGAKDTQYF. The CDR3 DNA is TGTGCCTGGGGGGCCCAGGGGGCGAAAGATACGCAGTATTTT.